The 17 T cell receptor beta chains given below trace back to one sample, sequenced in a study of blood T cells in healthy people across ages. Sample-barcoded 5' priming and a J-beta primer mix drove a second PCR of roughly 7 to 11 cycles. TCRdb re-called the 5' RACE reads with MiXCR, one entry per CDR3 protein. Found here are about 500,000 distinct CDR3 sequences, nearly 25% of them singletons; the top ten hold roughly 9%. A further study also used this sample, focusing on T cells of mothers and their children.

What was sequenced was blood. These receptors were taken from a boy aged 10-17 years in good health.

The chain carries TRBV24-1 and TRBJ2-3, with TRBD1 as a possible D gene (5 bases). Germline CDR1 and CDR2: KGHDR and SFDVKD. With 9 bases removed from V and 0 bases from J, the gap between germline ends came to 9 bases. The CDR3 loop spans 13 amino acids. CDR3 amino acids: CATGQGSTDTQYF. CDR3 DNA: TGTGCCACCGGGCAGGGCAGCACAGATACGCAGTATTTT.

This chain's CDR3 is CSARGLTGGETQYF. In DNA form, the CDR3 reads TGCAGTGCTAGAGGCCTAACTGGCGGTGAGACCCAGTACTTC. The chain joins TRBV20-1 to TRBJ2-5; D remains unclear. V gave up 1 base and J gave up 5 bases, with 14 bases separating them. The CDR3 spans 14 residues. The germline CDR1 and CDR2 sequences are DFQATT and SNEGSKA (reference sequence).

The rearrangement joins TRBV5-5 to TRBJ1-4; D is perhaps TRBD1 (6 bases). V was clipped by 0 bases and J by 5 bases, with 11 bases between them. The CDR3 runs to 15 residues. The germline V gene encodes CDR1 SGHKS and CDR2 YYEKEE (reference sequence). The CDR3 nucleotides read TGTGCCAGCAGCTTGGGTCCAGGGGCCAATGAAAAACTGTTTTTT. It encodes CASSLGPGANEKLFF.

The chain joins TRBV12-3 or TRBV12-4 to TRBJ2-7; 7 bases agree with TRBD1. The V segment lost 6 bases and the J segment 0 bases; nucleotides outside the gene matches: 5. The CDR3 loop spans 14 amino acids. The CDR3 region has the DNA TGTGCCAGCAGGAGGGACAGCAACTCCTACGAGCAGTACTTC. Its protein is CASRRDSNSYEQYF.

The gene calls are TRBV5-1 and TRBJ2-7; unclear D gene. V lost 0 bases and J lost 6, with 13 bases in between. The CDR3 extends over 14 amino acids. Germline assignment: CDR1 SGHRS and CDR2 YFSETQ. The DNA for the CDR3 is TGCGCCAGCAGCTTGGCCTTGGGTACCGGCGAGCAGTACTTC. Its protein product is CASSLALGTGEQYF.

This clonotype was seen once. V and J are TRBV7-8 and TRBJ2-3, with unresolved D. The CDR3 is made up of 16 amino acids. V was clipped by 1 base and J by 0 bases, with 11 bases between them. Germline lookup yields CDR1 SGHVS and CDR2 FQNEAQ. The CDR3 region has the DNA TGTGCCAGCAGCTTAGGTCCAGGCCTCAGCACAGATACGCAGTATTTT. Translated: CASSLGPGLSTDTQYF. The full variable domain, completed using reference TRBV7-8 and TRBJ2-3, is GAGVSQSPRYKVAKRGQDVALRCDPISGHVSLFWYQQALGQGPEFLTYFQNEAQLDKSGLPSDRFFAERPEGSVSTLKIQRTQQEDSAVYLCASSLGPGLSTDTQYFGPGTRLTVL.

This clonotype was counted at least ten times. The rearrangement uses TRBV18 and TRBJ1-6; D unclear. V lost 3 bases, J lost 5 bases, and 8 bases lay in between. Per germline, CDR1 KGHSH and CDR2 LQKENI. The CDR3 covers 14 residues. Here the CDR3 DNA reads TGTGCCAGCTCACCGTTTGGGGATAATTCACCCCTCCACTTT. Its translation is CASSPFGDNSPLHF.

J is TRBJ1-3 and V is TRBV6-1, with TRBD1 identical over 7 bases. This CDR3 is 14 amino acids long. Germline V gene data show CDR1 as MNHNS and CDR2 as SASEGT. With V trimmed by 8 bases and J by 2 bases, 6 bases remained unmatched. CDR3 region: CASRTGQTGNTIYF. CDR3 sequence (DNA): TGTGCCAGCCGGACAGGACAAACTGGAAACACCATATATTTT.

In its sample, this clonotype was seen a few times. V is TRBV7-8 and J is TRBJ2-7; 7 bases fit TRBD1. The CDR3 runs 14 residues. The trim removed 5 bases at V and 5 bases at J, leaving 9 bases unmatched. Germline loops: CDR1 SGHVS, CDR2 FQNEAQ. The CDR3 protein is CASSTETGSHEQYF. In nucleotides, the CDR3 is TGTGCCAGCAGCACCGAGACAGGGAGCCACGAGCAGTACTTC.

In its sample, this clonotype was seen a few times. This chain uses TRBV7-2 with TRBJ2-1; TRBD2 matches at 14 bases. This CDR3 comprises 16 residues. Germline V gene data show CDR1 as SGHTA and CDR2 as FQGNSA. V dropped 7 bases and J dropped 9; count of bases not matched to a gene: 11. CDR3 in amino acids: CASIQGGTSGSFEQFF. In DNA form, the CDR3 reads TGTGCCAGCATCCAAGGGGGGACTAGCGGGAGTTTTGAGCAGTTCTTC.

This clonotype has a handful of counts. This chain links TRBV4-3 with TRBJ2-7; D is perhaps TRBD2 (5 bases). V lost 0 bases and J lost 6, with 18 bases in between. The CDR3 is 16 residues long. Germline assignment: CDR1 LGHNA and CDR2 YSLEER. The CDR3 region has the DNA TGCGCCAGCAGCCAAGATAAAACTAGTTTTGTCTCCGAGCAGTACTTC. Its translation is CASSQDKTSFVSEQYF.

The V and J genes are TRBV18 and TRBJ2-2, with TRBD2 matching 7 bases. The CDR3 contains 16 residues. Looked up from germline, CDR1 is KGHSH and CDR2 is LQKENI. Unmatched junction bases numbered 8, after V lost 5 bases and J lost 2 bases. The CDR3 bases are TGTGCCAGCTCATCGGAGCGGGGAACTAACACCGGGGAGCTGTTTTTT. This encodes CASSSERGTNTGELFF.

This sequence joins TRBV30 and TRBJ2-5; 7 bases map to TRBD1. Trimming at V came to 5 bases and at J to 5 bases, leaving 2 bases not matched to a gene. The CDR3 has 11 residues. Germline values: CDR1 GTSNPN, CDR2 SVGIG (reference sequence). The DNA of the CDR3 is TGTGCCTGGGCACAGGGGGAGACCCAGTACTTC. It translates to CAWAQGETQYF. Filled out from reference TRBV30 and TRBJ2-5, the complete variable domain reads SQTIHQWPATLVQPVGSPLSLECTVEGTSNPNLYWYRQAAGRGLQLLFYSVGIGQISSEVPQNLSASRPQDRQFILSSKKLLLSDSGFYLCAWAQGETQYFGPGTRLLVL.

The rearrangement links TRBV28 to TRBJ2-3, with TRBD2 identical over 7 bases. Germline V gene lookup returns CDR1 MDHEN and CDR2 SYDVKM. V was clipped by 7 bases and J by 2 bases; unmatched bases: 15. The CDR3 is made up of 17 amino acids. CDR3 nucleotide sequence: TGTGCCAGCAAGGGTAACTCCCAAGCGGGGCTCACAGATACGCAGTATTTT. Translation gives CASKGNSQAGLTDTQYF.

This clonotype has just a few counts. This may come from a read error, since a much larger clone is one base off. V is TRBV6-5 and J is TRBJ2-5, with D possibly matching TRBD1 (5 bases). Judging by the DNA end, TRBJ2-7 fits better; the J call may be wrong. Per germline, CDR1 MNHEY and CDR2 SVGAGI. The CDR3 totals 13 residues. The DNA for the CDR3 is TGTGCCAGCAGTTACTCGGACAACTACGAGCAGTACTTC. Residues: CASSYSDNYEQYF.

The chain's CDR3 is CASSQVGSGGAIDTQYF. The CDR3 DNA reads TGTGCCAGCAGCCAAGTTGGTAGCGGGGGGGCAATCGATACGCAGTATTTT. V gene TRBV3-1 combines with J gene TRBJ2-3; the match to TRBD2 covers 11 bases. The V gene end was trimmed by 1 base and the J gene end by 6 bases; junction bases not matched to a gene: 9. The germline gives CDR1 LGHDT, CDR2 YNNKEL (reference sequence). The CDR3 runs 17 residues.

This clonotype was seen at least ten times. The gene calls are TRBV9 and TRBJ1-1; possibly TRBD1 for D (5 bases). Deletions cut 3 bases from V and 5 bases from J, with 14 bases between. Germline V gene data show CDR1 as SGDLS and CDR2 as YYNGEE. The CDR3 length is 14 residues. CDR3 region: CASSGQGWNTEAFF. CDR3 sequence (DNA): TGTGCCAGCAGCGGCCAGGGATGGAATACTGAAGCTTTCTTT.